A single sample is the source of the 23 T cell receptor beta chains below, sequenced in a study of blood T cell repertoires in COVID-19. The method was immunoSEQ multiplex PCR; TCRdb's version includes in-frame clones alone and lacks a portion of them. This sample carries 130,000 to 150,000 clones, about four fifths of them seen once, and the ten largest clones take 7% to 10%. The sequenced sample was peripheral blood. These receptors all stem from a human donor with acute or convalescent COVID-19. The donor label of this sample is uncertain.

J is TRBJ2-2 and V is TRBV6-6; D may be TRBD1 (5 bases). Germline loops: CDR1 MNHNY, CDR2 SVGAGI (reference sequence). CDR3 length: 15 amino acids. V dropped 6 bases and J dropped 3 bases, with 14 bases sitting between them. CDR3 coding DNA: TGTGCCAGCAGGGCTAGGGGCCTCCACACCGGGGAGCTGTTTTTT. It encodes CASRARGLHTGELFF.

This clone was seen once. The chain is built from TRBV5-4 and TRBJ1-2, with 10 bases that match TRBD1. This CDR3 has 15 residues. Germline CDR1 and CDR2: SGHNT and YYREEE (reference sequence). The J segment lost 6 bases and the V segment lost 4 bases, leaving 9 bases of the junction unmatched. In DNA form, the CDR3 reads TGTGCCAGCAGCCTTTCAGGGACAGGGGTTGATGGCTACACCTTC. Its protein product is CASSLSGTGVDGYTF.

The chain has TRBV11-2 and TRBJ1-2; TRBD1 is a possible D gene (5 bases). V lost 5 bases and J 4 bases, leaving 8 bases between the germline ends. The CDR3 extends over 12 amino acids. The V gene's germline CDR1 is SGHAT and CDR2 FQNNGV. CDR3: CASSTDSYGYTF. The CDR3 region has the DNA TGTGCCAGCAGCACCGACAGCTATGGCTACACCTTC.

The chain recombines TRBV6-5 with TRBJ1-2, with 9 nucleotides matching TRBD1. Trimming took 4 bases from V and 4 from J; bases not matched to a gene: 7. The CDR3 covers 15 residues. Germline CDR1 is MNHEY and CDR2 is SVGAGI. CDR3 residues: CASSSPGQGAYGYTF. CDR3 in DNA: TGTGCCAGCAGTTCTCCGGGACAGGGAGCCTATGGCTACACCTTC.

The chain carries TRBV30 and TRBJ1-3; 8 bases are shared with TRBD1. The CDR3 loop spans 15 amino acids. Trimming took 3 bases from V and 0 from J; bases not matched to a gene: 4. Germline assignment: CDR1 GTSNPN and CDR2 SVGIG (reference sequence). The CDR3 DNA reads TGTGCCTGGAGACTGGGACAGGCCTCTGGAAACACCATATATTTT. It encodes CAWRLGQASGNTIYF.

The chain uses TRBV5-4 and TRBJ1-2; TRBD1 is a possible D gene (5 bases). Trimming pared 4 bases from V and 2 bases from J, leaving 12 bases between. The CDR3 contains 14 residues. Germline V gene data show CDR1 as SGHNT and CDR2 as YYREEE (reference sequence). CDR3 coding DNA: TGTGCCAGCAGCCCCAGGGTCGTGAACTATGGCTACACCTTC. This gives the protein CASSPRVVNYGYTF.

This clone was detected once. The chain has TRBV24-1 and TRBJ2-1; D is uncertain. Germline values: CDR1 KGHDR, CDR2 SFDVKD. The V end lost 4 bases, the J end lost 4 bases, and 4 bases lay between the germline ends. The CDR3 has 12 amino acids. The CDR3 DNA sequence: TGTGCCACCAGTGACCAGTACAATGAGCAGTTCTTC. It is translated as CATSDQYNEQFF.

The CDR3 DNA reads TGTGCCAGCTCTAGCGGGGGGAAACCTCGGACCGAGCAGTACTTC. Its translation: CASSSGGKPRTEQYF. This chain links TRBV19 with TRBJ2-7; 11 bases agree with TRBD2. This CDR3 is built from 15 residues. Looked up from germline, CDR1 is LNHDA and CDR2 is SQIVND (reference sequence). Losses at the gene ends were 9 bases for V and 6 bases for J; bases not matched to a gene: 13.

The chain employs TRBV30 and TRBJ1-6, with 8 positions matching TRBD1. Germline V lookup: CDR1 GTSNPN, CDR2 SVGIG (reference sequence). Trimming cost V 4 bases and J 7 bases; bases outside gene matches: 6. The CDR3 runs to 14 residues. The CDR3 bases are TGTGCCTGGAACAGACAGGGGCGGAATTCACCCCTCCACTTT. Translated: CAWNRQGRNSPLHF. Variable domain in full (rest from reference TRBV30 and TRBJ1-6): SQTIHQWPATLVQPVGSPLSLECTVEGTSNPNLYWYRQAAGRGLQLLFYSVGIGQISSEVPQNLSASRPQDRQFILSSKKLLLSDSGFYLCAWNRQGRNSPLHFGNGTRLTVT.

This chain joins TRBV5-1 and TRBJ2-7; the match to TRBD1 covers 10 bases. The junction had 13 bases not matched to a gene; V was cut back by 4 bases and J by 9 bases. There are 15 residues in the CDR3. The V gene's germline CDR1 is SGHRS and CDR2 YFSETQ. The CDR3 loop is CASSLGGGTGEAQYF. The DNA of the CDR3 is TGCGCCAGCAGCCTGGGGGGCGGGACAGGGGAAGCGCAGTACTTC.

With respect to this clone: Additional DNA sequences in this sample encode the identical CDR3. V usage is TRBV4-2 and J usage is TRBJ2-1; a possible D gene is TRBD2 (5 bases). V lost 0 bases and J 3 bases, leaving 9 bases between the germline ends. Germline V gene data show CDR1 as LGHNA and CDR2 as YNFKEQ. The CDR3 runs to 15 residues. The CDR3: CASSQDRGSYNEQFF. The CDR3 DNA is TGTGCCAGCAGCCAAGATCGAGGGAGCTACAATGAGCAGTTCTTC.

This chain links TRBV6-5 with TRBJ2-1; TRBD2 matches at 7 bases. CDR3 length equals 14 residues. The V gene end was trimmed by 5 bases and the J gene end by 7 bases; junction bases not matched to a gene: 8. Germline V gene sequence: CDR1 MNHEY, CDR2 SVGAGI. The CDR3 protein is CASSRERGWNEQFF. CDR3 coding DNA: TGTGCCAGCAGTAGGGAGCGGGGATGGAATGAGCAGTTCTTC.

This sequence joins TRBV6-6 and TRBJ1-1, with 7 bases fitting TRBD1. V lost 6 bases, J lost 8 bases, and 12 bases stayed unmatched. Germline CDR1 reads MNHNY; CDR2 reads SVGAGI (reference sequence). This CDR3 spans 14 amino acids. This CDR3 reads CASSPGTAVGEAFF. Written as DNA, the CDR3 is TGTGCCAGCAGCCCCGGGACAGCGGTCGGCGAAGCTTTCTTT.

Comment on this clone: The same CDR3 also results from other DNA sequences found in this sample. The chain carries TRBV3-1 (or the pseudogene TRBV3-2) and TRBJ1-2, with TRBD1 identical over 8 bases. The trim removed 6 bases at V and 5 bases at J, leaving 2 bases unmatched. CDR3 length equals 12 residues. Germline assignment: CDR1 LGHDT and CDR2 YNNKEL (reference sequence). The CDR3 protein is CASSRTGYGYTF. The CDR3 bases are TGTGCCAGCAGTAGGACAGGGTATGGCTACACCTTC.

The chain couples TRBV10-3 to TRBJ1-5, with 9 positions matching TRBD1. The length of the CDR3 is 15 residues. Germline-derived CDR1 and CDR2 are ENHRY and SYGVKD. The ends lost 10 bases at V and 2 bases at J; junction bases unmatched: 9. The CDR3 sequence is CATGQGGTGNQPQHF. CDR3 DNA: TGTGCCACGGGACAGGGAGGAACGGGCAATCAGCCCCAGCATTTT.

This chain connects TRBV9 to TRBJ2-1, with TRBD2 as a possible D gene (5 bases). The germline V gene encodes CDR1 SGDLS and CDR2 YYNGEE. V lost 4 bases and J lost 9, with 11 bases in between. The CDR3 runs 12 residues. CDR3 region: CASSFSVGEQFF. The CDR3 region has the DNA TGTGCCAGCAGCTTTAGCGTAGGTGAGCAGTTCTTC.

The J gene is TRBJ1-6, the V gene TRBV30; 9 bases agree with TRBD1. The CDR3 length is 14 residues. CDR1 is GTSNPN and CDR2 is SVGIG in the germline V gene (reference sequence). V lost 0 bases to trimming and J lost 6 bases; unmatched junction nucleotides: 0. The CDR3 here is CAWSVDRGNSPLHF. CDR3 sequence (DNA): TGTGCCTGGAGTGTGGACAGGGGTAATTCACCCCTCCACTTT.

The rearrangement joins TRBV3-1 (or the pseudogene TRBV3-2) to TRBJ1-5, with 7 bases matching TRBD1. Germline-derived CDR1 and CDR2 are LGHDT and YNNKEL (reference sequence). Trimming removed 4 bases from V and 0 bases from J; junction bases left unmatched: 0. This CDR3 contains 14 residues. The CDR3 sequence is CASSPGGSNQPQHF. CDR3 DNA: TGTGCCAGCAGCCCAGGGGGTAGCAATCAGCCCCAGCATTTT.

The chain employs TRBV10-2 and TRBJ2-7, with D possibly TRBD2 on 6 matching bases. V lost 7 bases and J lost 0, with 13 bases in between. This CDR3 is built from 14 residues. The germline gives CDR1 WSHSY, CDR2 SAAADI. This chain's CDR3 is CASKSGRSSYEQYF. The DNA for the CDR3 is TGCGCCAGCAAAAGCGGGCGCAGCTCCTACGAGCAGTACTTC.

The rearrangement uses TRBV19 and TRBJ2-5, with 7 bases lining up with TRBD1. The J segment lost 3 bases and the V segment lost 5 bases, leaving 3 bases of the junction unmatched. Germline CDR1 is LNHDA and CDR2 is SQIVND (reference sequence). This CDR3 spans 13 amino acids. CDR3 coding DNA: TGTGCCAGTAGTCCCGGGACAGAAGAGACCCAGTACTTC. Its protein product is CASSPGTEETQYF.

The V gene is TRBV27, the J gene TRBJ1-6; maybe TRBD1 (6 bases). Trimming stripped 0 bases from V and 2 bases from J, with 11 bases between. Germline loops: CDR1 MNHEY, CDR2 SMNVEV (reference sequence). The CDR3 has 17 residues. In DNA form, the CDR3 reads TGTGCCAGCAGTTTATCCCCTACAGGGACCTATAATTCACCCCTCCACTTT. It yields the protein CASSLSPTGTYNSPLHF.

V is TRBV9 and J is TRBJ1-5; unclear D gene. The CDR3 runs to 17 residues. V lost 1 base, J lost 7 bases, and 21 bases lay in between. Looked up from germline, CDR1 is SGDLS and CDR2 is YYNGEE. CDR3 residues: CASSVSSPGRYLQPQHF. The CDR3 DNA reads TGTGCCAGCAGCGTATCGAGCCCGGGAAGGTATCTACAGCCCCAGCATTTT. Supplemented by reference TRBV9 and TRBJ1-5, the full variable domain reads DSGVTQTPKHLITATGQRVTLRCSPRSGDLSVYWYQQSLDQGLQFLIQYYNGEERAKGNILERFSAQQFPDLHSELNLSSLELGDSALYFCASSVSSPGRYLQPQHFGDGTRLSIL.

This clone was found once. The chain links TRBV30 to TRBJ1-4; no clear D. The CDR3 runs 11 residues. V was clipped by 5 bases and J by 15 bases, with 16 bases between them. The germline gives CDR1 GTSNPN, CDR2 SVGIG (reference sequence). The CDR3 DNA reads as TGTGCCTGGGACCGGGGTAAAACTGTGTTTTTT. This translates into CAWDRGKTVFF. The full variable domain, in which reference TRBV30 and TRBJ1-4 provide the parts outside the CDR3, is SQTIHQWPATLVQPVGSPLSLECTVEGTSNPNLYWYRQAAGRGLQLLFYSVGIGQISSEVPQNLSASRPQDRQFILSSKKLLLSDSGFYLCAWDRGKTVFFGSGTQLSVL.